Listed below are T cell receptor beta chains from one sample, sequenced in a study of Graves' ophthalmopathy and Graves' hyperthyroidism. TCRdb re-called the multiplex PCR reads with MiXCR, one entry per CDR3 protein. The table shows approximately 1.2 million distinct CDR3 sequences, with about 36% occurring only once. The material sequenced was peripheral blood or thyroid tissue (not recorded which). Every receptor here comes from an adult man with Graves' hyperthyroidism. Both conserved end residues are part of each CDR3. Each record gives: D gene, V gene, J gene, clone size, CDR3 protein, CDR3 DNA. The D gene is left open where the match is weak. Part of the rows lack a size; the others show once, few, many or a class for expanded clones.

.	TRBV10-2	TRBJ1-4	.	CASSEDGMNTEKLFF	TGCGCCAGCAGTGAGGACGGCATGAACACTGAAAAACTGTTTTTT
.	TRBV9	TRBJ1-1	many	CASSVRPTNTEAFF	TGTGCCAGCAGCGTACGCCCAACGAACACTGAAGCTTTCTTT
TRBD2	TRBV18	TRBJ2-7	.	CASSPPGLAGAEQYF	TGTGCCAGCTCACCCCCGGGACTAGCCGGCGCGGAGCAGTACTTC
TRBD1	TRBV10-2	TRBJ1-5	.	CASSEQTGFGQPQHF	TGCGCCAGCAGTGAGCAGACAGGGTTCGGTCAGCCCCAGCATTTT
TRBD1	TRBV5-5	TRBJ2-5	.	CASSPLGGQGETQYF	TGTGCCAGCAGCCCTCTAGGGGGCCAGGGGGAGACCCAGTACTTC
.	TRBV20-1	TRBJ2-5	many	CSATGQQQETQYF	TGCAGTGCCACCGGACAACAACAAGAGACCCAGTACTTC
.	TRBV12-3/TRBV12-4	TRBJ2-3	.	CASRRAGTDTQYF	TGTGCCAGCAGACGAGCGGGCACAGATACGCAGTATTTT
.	TRBV7-2	TRBJ2-5	.	CASSRRAADGETQYF	TGTGCCAGCAGCCGGAGGGCGGCCGACGGGGAGACCCAGTACTTC
.	TRBV29-1	TRBJ1-2	many	CSYSGRYGYTF	TGCAGCTACTCAGGCCGCTATGGCTACACCTTC
.	TRBV9	TRBJ2-6	many	CASSVAHISGANVLTF	TGTGCCAGCAGCGTAGCACACATCTCTGGGGCCAACGTCCTGACTTTC
TRBD1	TRBV7-9	TRBJ1-6	many	CASSLFGQGGNSPLHF	TGTGCCAGCAGCTTATTCGGACAGGGGGGCAATTCACCCCTCCACTTT
.	TRBV12-3/TRBV12-4	TRBJ1-6	many	CASDSGVGSPLHF	TGTGCCAGCGACTCTGGGGTCGGTTCACCCCTCCACTTT
.	TRBV6-6	TRBJ1-1	.	CASQTDKLNTEAFF	TGTGCCAGCCAGACAGATAAACTGAACACTGAAGCTTTCTTT
.	TRBV12-3/TRBV12-4	TRBJ1-6	.	CASSLGGQPLHF	TGTGCCAGCAGTTTGGGTGGTCAGCCCCTCCACTTT
.	TRBV10-3	TRBJ1-2	.	CAISASHRASYGYTF	TGTGCCATCAGTGCTAGTCACAGGGCCTCCTATGGCTACACCTTC
.	TRBV29-1	TRBJ2-5	.	CSAAGSETQYF	TGCAGCGCTGCGGGGTCAGAGACCCAGTACTTC
.	TRBV20-1	TRBJ1-2	.	CSARSGTLGSYGYTF	TGCAGTGCTAGATCCGGGACCCTGGGTAGCTATGGCTACACCTTC
.	TRBV2	TRBJ1-5	many	CASFRGEGQPQHF	TGTGCCAGCTTCAGAGGGGAAGGACAGCCCCAGCATTTT
.	TRBV7-8	TRBJ1-5	many	CASSLGIGRINQPQHF	TGTGCCAGCAGCTTAGGGATAGGCAGGATCAATCAGCCCCAGCATTTT
TRBD1	TRBV6-2/TRBV6-3	TRBJ1-5	.	CASSYSGTGGNQPQHF	TGTGCCAGCAGTTACTCCGGGACAGGGGGCAATCAGCCCCAGCATTTT
.	TRBV2	TRBJ2-5	.	CASSGPRGGLETQYF	TGTGCCAGCAGTGGACCGCGAGGGGGATTGGAGACCCAGTACTTC
.	TRBV12-3/TRBV12-4	TRBJ1-6	many	CASSHGIYNSPLHF	TGTGCCAGCAGTCACGGGATCTATAATTCACCCCTCCACTTT
.	TRBV7-8	TRBJ2-5	.	CASTGPGETQYF	TGTGCCAGCACGGGCCCCGGCGAGACCCAGTACTTC